One sample yielded the 29 T cell receptor beta chains listed below, sequenced in a study of OX40 agonist ivuxolimab in advanced cancers. Profiled with immunoSEQ multiplex PCR; TCRdb holds only in-frame clones, not every one. The sample yields some 45,000 clones, approximately 85% seen once. The sample consisted of CD4+ or CD8+ T cells sorted from blood, taken in a trial of the OX40 agonist ivuxolimab. The source of these receptors is an adult with an advanced solid tumor such as melanoma, head and neck, liver or kidney cancer.

The genes are TRBV7-3 and TRBJ2-3; TRBD2 matches at 9 bases. This CDR3 contains 15 residues. CDR1 SGHTA and CDR2 FQGTGA come from the germline V gene. The J segment lost 4 bases and the V segment lost 5 bases, leaving 7 bases of the junction unmatched. In DNA form, the CDR3 reads TGTGCCAGCAGCCCCAGCGGGGGGCGGTCAGATACGCAGTATTTT. Amino acid sequence: CASSPSGGRSDTQYF.

V is TRBV7-9 and J is TRBJ2-7, with unresolved D. V gave up 5 bases and J gave up 6 bases, with 8 bases separating them. There are 11 residues in the CDR3. The V gene's germline CDR1 is SEHNR and CDR2 FQNEAQ (reference sequence). CDR3: CASSQAVEQYF. DNA for the CDR3: TGTGCCAGCAGCCAGGCGGTCGAGCAGTACTTC.

In this sample, this clone turned up a few times. The rearrangement joins TRBV28 to TRBJ1-2; no clear D. The CDR3 consists of 14 residues. Trimming removed 3 bases at V and 2 bases at J, with 10 bases between. The germline V gene encodes CDR1 MDHEN and CDR2 SYDVKM. The CDR3 protein is CASSLVDGNYGYTF. CDR3 coding DNA: TGTGCCAGCAGTTTGGTGGACGGAAACTATGGCTACACCTTC.

The rearrangement joins TRBV4-1 to TRBJ1-5, with D hard to call. This CDR3 spans 15 amino acids. From germline, CDR1 is MGHRA and CDR2 YSYEKL. Trimming took off 2 bases at V and 2 bases at J, with 10 bases between the two ends. The CDR3: CASSQLGLGNQPQHF. CDR3 coding DNA: TGCGCCAGCAGCCAATTGGGATTGGGCAATCAGCCCCAGCATTTT.

This clone was counted between two and nine times. This chain links TRBV7-9 with TRBJ1-2; possibly TRBD1 for D (5 bases). The germline gives CDR1 SEHNR, CDR2 FQNEAQ (reference sequence). Trimming took off 1 base at V and 10 bases at J, with 13 bases between the two ends. This CDR3 is built from 13 residues. The CDR3 coding sequence is TGTGCCAGCAGCTTAGGGGACGCCGCGGCCTACACCTTC. Amino acids: CASSLGDAAAYTF.

The chain employs TRBV15 and TRBJ2-3, with TRBD1 matching 8 bases. With 4 bases clipped from V and 7 bases from J, the junction kept 13 bases outside the gene matches. This CDR3 is 16 amino acids long. The germline gives CDR1 LNHNV, CDR2 YYDKDF (reference sequence). The CDR3 is CATSTRTGWLKNTQYF. For the CDR3, the DNA is TGTGCCACCAGCACCCGGACAGGGTGGCTTAAGAATACGCAGTATTTT. Full variable domain (outside the CDR3, taken from reference TRBV15 and TRBJ2-3): DAMVIQNPRYQVTQFGKPVTLSCSQTLNHNVMYWYQQKSSQAPKLLFHYYDKDFNNEADTPDNFQSRRPNTSFCFLDIRSPGLGDTAMYLCATSTRTGWLKNTQYFGPGTRLTVL.

The genes are TRBV5-1 and TRBJ1-1; D ambiguous. The ends were cut back, 1 base at V and 3 bases at J, with 16 bases in the middle. Germline V CDR1 and CDR2: SGHRS, YFSETQ. The CDR3 is 16 residues long. DNA of the CDR3: TGCGCCAGCAGCTTGTGGGCGCCCTGGCTTGACACTGAAGCTTTCTTT. It encodes CASSLWAPWLDTEAFF.

V is TRBV27 and J is TRBJ2-3; D possibly corresponds to TRBD1 (5 bases). The CDR3 has 14 amino acids. CDR1 is MNHEY and CDR2 is SMNVEV in the germline V gene (reference sequence). Trimming took off 4 bases at V and 0 bases at J, with 8 bases between the two ends. CDR3 sequence (DNA): TGTGCCAGCAGTTGGGCAGGGAGCACAGATACGCAGTATTTT. Its protein is CASSWAGSTDTQYF.

The CDR3 sequence: CASSLAGYEQYF. The CDR3, as DNA: TGTGCCAGCTCCCTCGCCGGGTACGAGCAGTACTTC. The chain joins TRBV25-1 to TRBJ2-7; D is undetermined. V was cut by 8 bases and J by 4 bases, with 12 bases left in between. CDR3 length: 12 amino acids. Germline CDR1 reads MGHDK; CDR2 reads SYGVNS.

This chain uses TRBV19 with TRBJ2-1; 7 bases agree with TRBD2. CDR3 length: 14 residues. Germline trimming cut 1 base from V and 9 bases from J; bases unmatched to any gene: 6. The V gene's germline CDR1 is LNHDA and CDR2 SQIVND (reference sequence). The CDR3 reads CASSIGRGDTEQFF. CDR3 coding DNA: TGTGCCAGTAGTATAGGTCGGGGGGATACTGAGCAGTTCTTC.

The chain joins TRBV7-2 to TRBJ2-3, with D hard to call. Germline V gene lookup returns CDR1 SGHTA and CDR2 FQGNSA. Trimming stripped 2 bases from V and 6 bases from J, with 3 bases between. CDR3 size: 11 residues. This chain's CDR3 is CASSLRDTQYF. CDR3 bases: TGTGCCAGCAGCTTAAGGGATACGCAGTATTTT.

This clone was counted only a few times. The rearrangement uses TRBV5-1 and TRBJ1-2; the D gene is possibly TRBD1 (6 bases). Trimming removed 0 bases at V and 8 bases at J, with 14 bases between. The CDR3 is 14 residues long. Looked up from germline, CDR1 is SGHRS and CDR2 is YFSETQ. CDR3 sequence (DNA): TGCGCCAGCAGCTTGGAGGCAGGGGCTGGCGGCTACACCTTC. It codes for CASSLEAGAGGYTF.

J is TRBJ1-1 and V is TRBV6-1; no clear D. V shed 8 bases and J shed 2 bases, with 6 bases lying between them. CDR3 length equals 11 residues. Germline values: CDR1 MNHNS, CDR2 SASEGT. CDR3 sequence (DNA): TGTGCCAGCGCCCCAAACACTGAAGCTTTCTTT. Protein: CASAPNTEAFF.

V is TRBV6-6 and J is TRBJ2-5; D call uncertain. Germline loops: CDR1 MNHNY, CDR2 SVGAGI (reference sequence). V lost 0 bases, J lost 4 bases, and 9 bases lay in between. The CDR3 is made up of 14 amino acids. This chain's CDR3 is CASSYSRQGETQYF. The CDR3 DNA reads TGTGCCAGCAGTTACTCGCGACAAGGAGAGACCCAGTACTTC.

V gene TRBV5-1 combines with J gene TRBJ2-7; 7 bases are shared with TRBD1. From germline, CDR1 is SGHRS and CDR2 YFSETQ. CDR3 length equals 16 residues. V lost 4 bases and J lost 0; bases outside the gene matches: 10. Here the CDR3 reads CASSGSGTVASYEQYF. In DNA form, the CDR3 reads TGCGCCAGCAGCGGATCCGGGACAGTAGCCTCCTACGAGCAGTACTTC.

This sequence joins TRBV2 and TRBJ2-5; TRBD1 agrees at 8 bases. This CDR3 comprises 15 residues. J lost 5 bases, V lost 4 bases, and 9 bases had no gene match. Germline lookup yields CDR1 SNHLY and CDR2 FYNNEI. The CDR3 region is CASSGQGAHGETQYF. The CDR3 coding sequence is TGTGCCAGCAGTGGTCAGGGGGCGCATGGGGAGACCCAGTACTTC.

This chain joins TRBV28 and TRBJ2-2; no clear D. CDR1 is MDHEN, CDR2 SYDVKM, per germline. Between the trimmed V and J ends, which lost 7 bases and 2 bases, there was a span of 26 bases. The CDR3 is made up of 19 amino acids. The CDR3: CASTTGDDLGRVNTGELFF. The CDR3 DNA follows: TGTGCCAGCACTACCGGCGATGACTTGGGTCGAGTTAACACCGGGGAGCTGTTTTTT.

Notes on this clone: The junction does not match germline at one end; this may be a read error. This chain joins TRBV7-7 and TRBJ2-1; 7 bases map to TRBD1. The CDR3 extends over 15 amino acids. Germline CDR1 is SSHAT and CDR2 is FNYEAQ (reference sequence). CDR3 bases: TGTGCTAGCAGCCAGACAGGGAGCTCCTACAATGAGCAGTTCTTC. This translates into CASSQTGSSYNEQFF.

This chain joins TRBV29-1 and TRBJ2-1, with a tentative D call TRBD1 (5 bases). Germline CDR1 SQVTM, CDR2 ANQGSEA. V was cut by 4 bases and J by 6 bases, with 16 bases left in between. The CDR3 length is 14 residues. The CDR3 here is CSVAPGNRGNEQFF. CDR3 nucleotide sequence: TGCAGCGTTGCCCCAGGGAATAGGGGCAATGAGCAGTTCTTC.

The chain joins TRBV7-2 to TRBJ2-1, with 10 positions matching TRBD2. V was clipped by 5 bases and J by 4 bases; unmatched bases: 2. The CDR3 extends over 14 amino acids. The V gene's germline CDR1 is SGHTA and CDR2 FQGNSA. The CDR3 bases are TGTGCCAGCAGCCCGGGACTAGCGTACAATGAGCAGTTCTTC. Its translation: CASSPGLAYNEQFF.

The chain has TRBV28 and TRBJ1-2; a possible D gene is TRBD1 (5 bases). Trimming left V 8 bases short and J 0 bases short, with 13 bases between. Germline CDR1 and CDR2: MDHEN and SYDVKM. The CDR3 sequence is 14 residues long. The CDR3 DNA is TGTGCCAGCCGCAGGGCACCTCCTAACTATGGCTACACCTTC. It encodes CASRRAPPNYGYTF.

This chain uses TRBV28 with TRBJ1-1, with TRBD1 matching over 9 bases. Germline CDR1 and CDR2: MDHEN and SYDVKM. The CDR3 extends over 17 amino acids. V lost 10 bases and J lost 3; bases outside the gene matches: 18. For the CDR3, the DNA is TGTGCCATCAGGAAGTTGGGGACAGGGACGTCCTACACTGAAGCTTTCTTT. It is translated as CAIRKLGTGTSYTEAFF.

The CDR3 DNA reads as TGTGCCAGCAGTTTATATGTGGCCGCTCAGCTACAGGGGAGAAGGAACACTGAAGCTTTCTTT. It encodes CASSLYVAAQLQGRRNTEAFF. The chain uses TRBV28 and TRBJ1-1; 7 bases map to TRBD1. This CDR3 comprises 21 residues. Germline V gene sequence: CDR1 MDHEN, CDR2 SYDVKM. Unmatched junction bases numbered 21, after V lost 1 base and J lost 1 base.

This chain uses TRBV27 with TRBJ2-3; D is perhaps TRBD2 (5 bases). This CDR3 is 15 amino acids long. V was trimmed by 3 bases and J by 0 bases, leaving 10 bases between them. Germline CDR1 and CDR2: MNHEY and SMNVEV (reference sequence). This CDR3 reads CASSFSWTSTDTQYF. CDR3 DNA sequence: TGTGCCAGCAGTTTCAGCTGGACTAGCACAGATACGCAGTATTTT.

This clone has a single count. The V gene is TRBV29-1, the J gene TRBJ2-1; D perhaps matches TRBD1 (6 bases). CDR3 length: 12 amino acids. Germline V CDR1 and CDR2: SQVTM, ANQGSEA. V gave up 8 bases and J gave up 5 bases, with 13 bases separating them. The CDR3 coding sequence is TGCAGCCCCTGGGGACACGACAATGAGCAGTTCTTC. It is translated as CSPWGHDNEQFF.

This chain joins TRBV19 and TRBJ1-2; 10 nucleotides match TRBD1. There are 16 residues in the CDR3. Germline CDR1 and CDR2: LNHDA and SQIVND (reference sequence). V lost 5 bases to trimming and J lost 4 bases; unmatched junction nucleotides: 10. CDR3 loop: CASSLTPGQGSYGYTF. CDR3 coding DNA: TGTGCCAGTAGTTTAACCCCGGGACAGGGGAGCTATGGCTACACCTTC.

The J gene is TRBJ1-6, the V gene TRBV6-5; D might be TRBD1 (5 bases). Trimming took 6 bases from V and 14 from J, leaving 14 bases between them. The germline CDR1 and CDR2 sequences are MNHEY and SVGAGI. This CDR3 has 12 residues. CDR3 residues: CASSSGLTTLHF. CDR3 bases: TGTGCCAGCAGCTCGGGGCTCACCACCCTCCACTTT.

This chain links TRBV10-3 with TRBJ2-1; 11 positions agree with TRBD1. Germline CDR1 ENHRY, CDR2 SYGVKD. There are 15 residues in the CDR3. J gave up 5 bases and V 6 bases, and 6 bases lay outside the gene matches. The DNA of the CDR3 is TGTGCCATCAGCACCGGGACAGGGGGGGACAATGAGCAGTTCTTC. Protein: CAISTGTGGDNEQFF.

This rearrangement joins TRBV10-3 to TRBJ2-7; 7 nucleotides match TRBD1. The CDR3 is 14 residues long. V lost 6 bases, J lost 5 bases, and 10 bases stayed unmatched. The germline CDR1 and CDR2 sequences are ENHRY and SYGVKD. The CDR3 DNA is TGTGCCATCAGCCTGACAGGGAAGGAGCACGAGCAGTACTTC. This sequence encodes CAISLTGKEHEQYF.